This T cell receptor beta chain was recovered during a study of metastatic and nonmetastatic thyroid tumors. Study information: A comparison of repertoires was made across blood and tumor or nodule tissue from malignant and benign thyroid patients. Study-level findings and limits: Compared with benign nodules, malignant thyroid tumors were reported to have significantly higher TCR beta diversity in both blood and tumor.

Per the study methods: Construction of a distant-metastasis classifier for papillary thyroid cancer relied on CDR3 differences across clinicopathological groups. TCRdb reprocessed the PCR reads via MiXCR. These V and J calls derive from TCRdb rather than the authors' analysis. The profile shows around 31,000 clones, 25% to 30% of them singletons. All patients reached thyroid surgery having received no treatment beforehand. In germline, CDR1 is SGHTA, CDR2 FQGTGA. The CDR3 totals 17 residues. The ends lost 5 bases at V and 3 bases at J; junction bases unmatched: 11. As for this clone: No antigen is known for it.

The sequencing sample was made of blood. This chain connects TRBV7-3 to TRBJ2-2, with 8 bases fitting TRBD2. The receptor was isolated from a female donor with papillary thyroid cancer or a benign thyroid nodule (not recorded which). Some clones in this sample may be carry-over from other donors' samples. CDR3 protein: CASSAGGRTADTGELFF. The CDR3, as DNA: TGTGCCAGCAGCGCGGGGGGTCGTACGGCCGACACCGGGGAGCTGTTTTTT.